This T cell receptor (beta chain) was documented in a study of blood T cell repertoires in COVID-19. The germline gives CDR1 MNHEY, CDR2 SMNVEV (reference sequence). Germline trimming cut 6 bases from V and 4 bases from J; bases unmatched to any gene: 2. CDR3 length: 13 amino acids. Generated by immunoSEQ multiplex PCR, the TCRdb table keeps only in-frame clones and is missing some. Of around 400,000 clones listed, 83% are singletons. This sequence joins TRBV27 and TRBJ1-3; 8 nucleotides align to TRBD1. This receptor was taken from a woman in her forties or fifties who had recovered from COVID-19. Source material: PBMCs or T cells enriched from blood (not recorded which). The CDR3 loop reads CASSRGLGNTIYF. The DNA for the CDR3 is TGTGCCAGCAGCAGGGGGCTGGGAAACACCATATATTTT.